This T cell receptor (beta chain) was captured by sequencing in a study of beta chain features in type 1 diabetes. Study conclusions and caveats: The influence of HLA type on TCRB rearrangement stayed undetermined. Sampled from patients, naive, central memory and Treg TCRB repertoires appeared more similar than those sampled from healthy donors. Moderate yet significant TCRB CDR3 shortening was seen in Type 1 diabetes patients in all four CD4+ subsets.

Investigators reverse transcribed all isolated RNA, so they sequenced expressed TCRB transcripts. The method was immunoSEQ multiplex PCR; TCRdb's version includes in-frame clones alone and lacks a portion of them. The sample includes about 150,000 clones, about 7.3% of them seen just once. In regard to this clone: Its specificity is unknown.

This CDR3 has 15 amino acids. V was trimmed by 7 bases and J by 5 bases, leaving 18 bases between them. Germline V gene lookup returns CDR1 MDHEN and CDR2 SYDVKM. CD4+ naive, central memory, regulatory and stem cell-like memory cells were sorted via CD45RO/CCR7/CD25/CD127/CD95/CD27. The TCR sequence derives from a man aged 18 to 29 in good health. This chain uses TRBV28 with TRBJ2-1; TRBD1 might be the D (5 bases). Specimen: central memory CD4+ T cells from blood. Here the CDR3 DNA reads TGTGCCAGCACCCGCCTGACAGACACTAACAATGAGCAGTTCTTC. It yields the protein CASTRLTDTNNEQFF. Full variable domain (remainder filled in from reference TRBV28 and TRBJ2-1): DVKVTQSSRYLVKRTGEKVFLECVQDMDHENMFWYRQDPGLGLRLIYFSYDVKMKEKGDIPEGYSVSREKKERFSLILESASTNQTSMYLCASTRLTDTNNEQFFGPGTRLTVL.